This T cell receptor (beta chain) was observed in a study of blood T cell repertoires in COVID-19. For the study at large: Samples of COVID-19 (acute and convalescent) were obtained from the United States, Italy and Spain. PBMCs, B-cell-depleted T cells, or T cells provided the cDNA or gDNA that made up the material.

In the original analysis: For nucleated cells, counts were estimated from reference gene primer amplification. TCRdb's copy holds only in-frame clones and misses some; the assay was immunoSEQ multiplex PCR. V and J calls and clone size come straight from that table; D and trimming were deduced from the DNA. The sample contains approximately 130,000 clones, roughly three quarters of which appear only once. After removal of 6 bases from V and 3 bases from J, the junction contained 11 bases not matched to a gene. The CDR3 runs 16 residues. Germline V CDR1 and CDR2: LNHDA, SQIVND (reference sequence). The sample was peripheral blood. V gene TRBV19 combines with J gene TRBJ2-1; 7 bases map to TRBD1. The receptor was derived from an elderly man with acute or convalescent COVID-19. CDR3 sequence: CASRPPGQYYYNEQFF. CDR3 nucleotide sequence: TGTGCCAGTAGACCCCCGGGACAGTATTACTACAATGAGCAGTTCTTC.